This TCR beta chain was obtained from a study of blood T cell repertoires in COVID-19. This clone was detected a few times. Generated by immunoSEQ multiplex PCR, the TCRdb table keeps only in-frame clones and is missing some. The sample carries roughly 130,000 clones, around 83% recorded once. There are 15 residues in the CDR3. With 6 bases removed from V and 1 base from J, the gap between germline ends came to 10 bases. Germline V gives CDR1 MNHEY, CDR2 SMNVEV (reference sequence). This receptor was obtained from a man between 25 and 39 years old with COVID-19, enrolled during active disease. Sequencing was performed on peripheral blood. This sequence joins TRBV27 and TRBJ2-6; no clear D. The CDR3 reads CASSSSGSGANVLTF. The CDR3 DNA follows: TGTGCCAGCAGCTCGTCGGGTTCTGGGGCCAACGTCCTGACTTTC.